What follows are 21 T cell receptor beta chains derived from one specimen sequenced in a study of T cells in Graves' hyperthyroidism and ophthalmopathy. Using RNA transcripts as the source, TCR beta CDR3 regions were amplified. Carried out on the TCR CDR3, a first-round RT-PCR used the HTBI primer set. In TCRdb, the multiplex PCR reads were re-called with MiXCR into one record per CDR3 protein. The sample yields hundreds of thousands of distinct CDR3 sequences, about 12% seen once. The sequencing input was blood. These receptors all come from a woman younger than 35 with Graves' hyperthyroidism.

This clonotype was recorded many times. The rearrangement uses TRBV12-3 or TRBV12-4 and TRBJ2-7; 12 bases fit TRBD2. V trimming: 6 bases; J trimming: 4 bases; junction bases outside the gene matches: 4. The CDR3 has 14 residues. The CDR3 reads CASSRTSGVYEQYF. The CDR3 bases are TGTGCCAGCAGCAGGACTAGCGGGGTATACGAGCAGTACTTC.

This clonotype came up many times. The chain has TRBV7-3 and TRBJ2-1; no clear D. Looked up from germline, CDR1 is SGHTA and CDR2 is FQGTGA. The CDR3 is made up of 13 amino acids. Trimming stripped 2 bases from V and 6 bases from J, with 8 bases between. The CDR3, as DNA: TGTGCCAGCAGCTTACTTCCCAGCAATGAGCAGTTCTTC. Its protein is CASSLLPSNEQFF.

Many counts were recorded for this clonotype. This chain's CDR3 is CASSQVRVPWRAEAFF. CDR3 DNA: TGTGCCAGCAGCCAAGTGCGCGTCCCTTGGAGGGCTGAAGCTTTCTTT. The rearrangement links TRBV3-1 to TRBJ1-1, with D unclear. V was shortened by 1 base and J by 6 bases, with 18 bases between the two germline ends. The germline CDR1 and CDR2 sequences are LGHDT and YNNKEL (reference sequence). CDR3 length: 16 amino acids.

This clonotype has a count of ten or more. This chain connects TRBV19 to TRBJ1-2, with a weak D call TRBD1 (5 bases). The CDR3 totals 13 residues. V was clipped by 3 bases and J by 6 bases, with 11 bases between them. Looked up from germline, CDR1 is LNHDA and CDR2 is SQIVND (reference sequence). This chain's CDR3 is CASSIGTAHGYTF. CDR3 in DNA: TGTGCCAGTAGTATTGGGACGGCGCATGGCTACACCTTC. The variable domain in full, with the rest retrieved from reference TRBV19 and TRBJ1-2, is DGGITQSPKYLFRKEGQNVTLSCEQNLNHDAMYWYRQDPGQGLRLIYYSQIVNDFQKGDIAEGYSVSREKKESFPLTVTSAQKNPTAFYLCASSIGTAHGYTFGSGTRLTVV.

This clonotype was detected ten times or more. This chain uses TRBV5-1 with TRBJ1-4; D possibly corresponds to TRBD1 (5 bases). Per the germline V gene, CDR1 is SGHRS and CDR2 is YFSETQ. The length of the CDR3 is 14 residues. V was trimmed by 0 bases and J by 8 bases, leaving 11 bases between them. In DNA form, the CDR3 reads TGCGCCAGCAGCTTGGATCCGGGGCGGGAAAAACTGTTTTTT. This sequence encodes CASSLDPGREKLFF.

This clonotype was counted between two and nine times. The V call is TRBV27, the J call TRBJ1-6; unclear D gene. Germline-derived CDR1 and CDR2 are MNHEY and SMNVEV (reference sequence). Trimming left V 6 bases short and J 6 bases short, with 9 bases between. This CDR3 contains 13 residues. The DNA of the CDR3 is TGTGCCAGCAGACCTGGGAGTAATTCACCCCTCCACTTT. Protein: CASRPGSNSPLHF.

This clonotype was detected many times. The rearrangement uses TRBV7-9 and TRBJ2-3, with D uncertain. The CDR3 loop spans 13 amino acids. Trimming took 1 base from V and 2 from J, leaving 4 bases between them. The germline CDR1 and CDR2 sequences are SEHNR and FQNEAQ (reference sequence). The CDR3 reads CASSLGATDTQYF. CDR3 in DNA: TGTGCCAGCAGCTTAGGTGCCACAGATACGCAGTATTTT.

V usage is TRBV7-2 and J usage is TRBJ1-5, with unresolved D. Germline CDR1 is SGHTA and CDR2 is FQGNSA. The CDR3 consists of 15 residues. The V gene lost 1 base and the J gene lost 1 base, with 8 bases spanning the gap. In DNA form, the CDR3 reads TGTGCCAGCAGCTTAGTCCACCTAAGCAATCAGCCCCAGCATTTT. Translating gives CASSLVHLSNQPQHF. Combining the CDR3 with reference TRBV7-2 and TRBJ1-5 gives the whole variable domain GAGVSQSPSNKVTEKGKDVELRCDPISGHTALYWYRQSLGQGLEFLIYFQGNSAPDKSGLPSDRFSAERTGGSVSTLTIQRTQQEDSAVYLCASSLVHLSNQPQHFGDGTRLSIL.

The sample holds many counts of this clonotype. The chain links TRBV2 to TRBJ2-4; D uncertain. This CDR3 is built from 15 residues. Germline V gene data show CDR1 as SNHLY and CDR2 as FYNNEI. V lost 7 bases and J lost 0, with 13 bases in between. CDR3 protein: CASMSVLLAKNIQYF. CDR3 in DNA: TGTGCCAGCATGTCCGTGCTTTTAGCCAAAAACATTCAGTACTTC.

This clonotype was seen ten or more times. The chain couples TRBV3-1 to TRBJ2-1; 8 nucleotides match TRBD2. Per the germline V gene, CDR1 is LGHDT and CDR2 is YNNKEL (reference sequence). CDR3 length: 17 residues. With V trimmed by 1 base and J by 4 bases, 9 bases remained unmatched. CDR3 region: CASSQAGPGRGYNEQFF. For the CDR3, the DNA is TGTGCCAGCAGCCAAGCTGGTCCCGGGAGGGGGTACAATGAGCAGTTCTTC.

This clonotype showed up many times. The gene calls are TRBV20-1 and TRBJ2-7, with D hard to call. CDR1 is DFQATT, CDR2 SNEGSKA, per germline (reference sequence). With 0 bases removed from V and 0 bases from J, the gap between germline ends came to 12 bases. The CDR3 totals 15 residues. CDR3 DNA: TGCAGTGCTAGAGAATTTCGCAAAAACTCCTACGAGCAGTACTTC. This sequence encodes CSAREFRKNSYEQYF.

CDR3 region: CASSPVGTSGYGEQYF. The CDR3 DNA follows: TGTGCCAGCAGCCCTGTAGGGACTAGCGGGTATGGCGAGCAGTACTTC. The rearrangement links TRBV9 to TRBJ2-7, with 12 bases that match TRBD2. Germline V lookup: CDR1 SGDLS, CDR2 YYNGEE. The CDR3 covers 16 residues. After removal of 4 bases from V and 6 bases from J, the junction contained 11 bases not matched to a gene.

This clonotype came up many times. This sequence joins TRBV29-1 and TRBJ2-7; D may be TRBD1 (6 bases). CDR1 and CDR2 from the germline V gene are SQVTM and ANQGSEA. Trimming pared 4 bases from V and 1 base from J, leaving 14 bases between. The CDR3 spans 14 residues. The chain's CDR3 is CSVGSQGLSYEQYF. CDR3 nucleotides: TGCAGCGTTGGGTCCCAGGGGTTATCCTACGAGCAGTACTTC.

In regard to this clonotype: This may be a read error: a much more frequent sequence differs by one nucleotide. The chain employs TRBV9 and TRBJ1-1; the D gene is possibly TRBD1 (5 bases). V was trimmed by 4 bases and J by 6 bases, leaving 25 bases between them. The CDR3 runs 17 residues. Per germline, CDR1 SGDLS and CDR2 YYNGEE. The CDR3 DNA follows: TGTGCCAGCAGCTTAAACCAGGGACCCAAGGCGAGGTCTGAAGCTTTCTTT. This codes for CASSLNQGPKARSEAFF.

On this clonotype itself: This sequence may be a read error, since a much larger clone differs from it by one base. The chain employs TRBV7-9 and TRBJ1-6; D not certain. V shed 1 base and J shed 13 bases, with 8 bases lying between them. The CDR3 has 12 amino acids. The V gene's germline CDR1 is SEHNR and CDR2 FQNEAQ (reference sequence). The CDR3 DNA follows: TGTGCCAGCAGCTTAGGGGCTATGCCCCTCCACTTT. As protein: CASSLGAMPLHF.

This clonotype was seen ten or more times. The genes are TRBV20-1 and TRBJ2-7; D not certain. Trimming took 6 bases from V and 7 from J, leaving 25 bases between them. Germline CDR1 is DFQATT and CDR2 is SNEGSKA (reference sequence). CDR3 size: 15 residues. CDR3 loop: CSARLGQYDSGEQYF. As DNA, the CDR3 is TGCAGTGCCCGGCTGGGCCAATACGATTCGGGTGAGCAGTACTTC.

This clonotype was found many times. The chain links TRBV2 to TRBJ1-4, with no clear D. V gave up 6 bases and J gave up 0 bases, with 11 bases separating them. Germline CDR1 and CDR2: SNHLY and FYNNEI. The CDR3 sequence is 15 residues long. In DNA, the CDR3 is TGTGCCAGCAGCGGAGACGGGACAACTAATGAAAAACTGTTTTTT. This codes for CASSGDGTTNEKLFF.

At least ten counts were recorded for this clonotype. The CDR3 reads CASSFQGGVNEKLFF. CDR3 sequence (DNA): TGTGCCAGCAGCTTCCAGGGGGGCGTTAATGAAAAACTGTTTTTT. The genes are TRBV11-1 and TRBJ1-4, with 7 positions matching TRBD1. This CDR3 is built from 15 residues. Germline V gene sequence: CDR1 SGHAT, CDR2 FQDESV (reference sequence). Trimming removed 3 bases from V and 4 bases from J; junction bases left unmatched: 5. Supplemented by reference TRBV11-1 and TRBJ1-4, the full variable domain reads EAEVAQSPRYKITEKSQAVAFWCDPISGHATLYWYRQILGQGPELLVQFQDESVVDDSQLPKDRFSAERLKGVDSTLKIQPAELGDSAMYLCASSFQGGVNEKLFFGSGTQLSVL.

This clonotype was counted many times. This chain joins TRBV2 and TRBJ1-2; D might be TRBD1 (5 bases). The CDR3 covers 14 residues. The germline CDR1 and CDR2 sequences are SNHLY and FYNNEI. Trimming removed 7 bases at V and 5 bases at J, with 17 bases between. Here the CDR3 reads CASKGTSGGYGYTF. CDR3 nucleotides: TGTGCCAGCAAAGGGACTTCCGGCGGGTATGGCTACACCTTC.

This clonotype was counted at least ten times. This chain uses TRBV12-3 or TRBV12-4 with TRBJ2-4; 11 nucleotides line up with TRBD2. After removal of 5 bases from V and 8 bases from J, the junction contained 5 bases not matched to a gene. The CDR3 is made up of 14 amino acids. The CDR3 nucleotides are TGTGCCAGCAGTAAACTAGCGGGGGCGGACATTCAGTACTTC. Its protein product is CASSKLAGADIQYF.

The chain has TRBV19 and TRBJ2-5, with 8 bases identical to TRBD1. The CDR3 is 16 amino acids. CDR1 is LNHDA and CDR2 is SQIVND in the germline V gene (reference sequence). The V segment lost 5 bases and the J segment 0 bases; nucleotides outside the gene matches: 8. The CDR3 protein is CASSCRDRTNQETQYF. The CDR3 nucleotides are TGTGCCAGTAGTTGCCGGGACAGGACAAACCAAGAGACCCAGTACTTC.